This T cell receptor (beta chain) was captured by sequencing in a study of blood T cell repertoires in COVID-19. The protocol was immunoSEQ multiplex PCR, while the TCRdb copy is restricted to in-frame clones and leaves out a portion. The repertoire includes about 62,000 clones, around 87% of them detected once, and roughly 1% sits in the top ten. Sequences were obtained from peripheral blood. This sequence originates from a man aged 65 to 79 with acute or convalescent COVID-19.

CDR3 region: CASSLTDRAGTGELFF. The CDR3 bases are TGTGCCAGCAGCCTCACCGACAGGGCGGGCACCGGGGAGCTGTTTTTT. V gene TRBV6-6 combines with J gene TRBJ2-2, with 7 nucleotides matching TRBD1. CDR1 and CDR2 from the germline V gene are MNHNY and SVGAGI (reference sequence). The V gene end was trimmed by 6 bases and the J gene end by 4 bases; junction bases not matched to a gene: 11. CDR3 length: 16 amino acids.